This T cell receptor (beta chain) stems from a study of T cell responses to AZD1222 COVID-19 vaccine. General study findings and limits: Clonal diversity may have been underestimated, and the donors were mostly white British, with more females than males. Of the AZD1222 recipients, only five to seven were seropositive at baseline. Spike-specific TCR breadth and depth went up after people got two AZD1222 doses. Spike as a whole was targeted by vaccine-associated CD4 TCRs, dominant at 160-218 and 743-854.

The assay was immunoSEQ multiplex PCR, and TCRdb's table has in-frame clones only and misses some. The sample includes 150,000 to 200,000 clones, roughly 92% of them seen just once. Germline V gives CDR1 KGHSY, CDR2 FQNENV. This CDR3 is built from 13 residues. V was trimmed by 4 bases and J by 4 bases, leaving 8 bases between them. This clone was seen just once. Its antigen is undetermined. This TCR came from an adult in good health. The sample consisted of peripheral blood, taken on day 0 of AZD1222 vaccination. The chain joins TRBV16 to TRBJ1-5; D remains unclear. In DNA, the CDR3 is TGTGCCAGCAGCCTGACACAAAATCAGCCCCAGCATTTT. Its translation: CASSLTQNQPQHF. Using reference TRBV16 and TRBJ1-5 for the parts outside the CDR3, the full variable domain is GEEVAQTPKHLVRGEGQKAKLYCAPIKGHSYVFWYQQVLKNEFKFLISFQNENVFDETGMPKERFSAKCLPNSPCSLEIQATKLEDSAVYFCASSLTQNQPQHFGDGTRLSIL.